This TCR beta chain is drawn from a study of blood T cells in healthy people across ages. There are a few counts of this clonotype. Its cognate antigen is unknown. Broader study findings: When set beside aged donors, long-lived donors presented more naive CD4+ cells and higher diversity.

Using a J-beta primer mix together with a sample-barcoded 5' primer, a second PCR was run for 7 to 11 cycles. MiXCR, run by TCRdb on the 5' RACE reads, gives a single entry per CDR3 protein. Among roughly 790,000 distinct CDR3 sequences listed, about 42% were seen once. Per sample, extraction of total RNA gave at least 6 micrograms in every case. Germline lookup yields CDR1 MDHEN and CDR2 SYDVKM. Unmatched junction bases numbered 5, after V lost 1 base and J lost 2 bases. The CDR3 sequence is 15 residues long. The sample taken for sequencing was blood. This sequence originates from a woman between 55 and 75 years old in good health. The chain has TRBV28 and TRBJ2-7; 7 positions match TRBD1. The CDR3 sequence is CASSLYPTGTYEQYF. CDR3 bases: TGTGCCAGCAGTTTATACCCGACAGGGACCTACGAGCAGTACTTC.